The present T cell receptor (beta chain) was sequenced within a study of PD-L1 blockade in urothelial cancer. About the research overall: Beginning in about 2014, patients received atezolizumab, given as 1,200 mg intravenously every 3 weeks. Earlier, patients had received 0 to 3 chemotherapy regimens. Researchers found blood samples held a median of approximately 150,000 T cells.

Time point given: pretreatment peripheral blood. Patients each gave 1 to 8 samples, pretreatment and on-treatment. TCRdb's table, derived via immunoSEQ multiplex PCR, lists solely in-frame clones and lacks some. The sample has more than 45,000 clones, approximately 78% seen once. The CDR3 has 15 amino acids. Germline loops: CDR1 SGHAT, CDR2 FQDESV (reference sequence). With 2 bases clipped from V and 2 bases from J, the junction kept 5 bases outside the gene matches. This TCR was sampled from a man aged 45-65 years with urothelial cancer. V is TRBV11-1 and J is TRBJ2-5, with 7 positions matching TRBD1. The sequencing here drew on PBMCs, taken around atezolizumab (anti-PD-L1) treatment. DNA of the CDR3: TGTGCCAGCAGCTTACCCCCGGGACAGCAAGAGACCCAGTACTTC. Protein sequence: CASSLPPGQQETQYF.